One and the same sample provided the 5 T cell receptor beta chains below, sequenced in a study of response to subunit inactivated influenza vaccine. One entry per CDR3 protein results from TCRdb running MiXCR on the RT-PCR reads. The data contain over 800,000 distinct CDR3 sequences, 21% of them seen just once; the ten biggest clones take up roughly a tenth. This material consisted of PBMCs from blood, taken 5 days after vaccination. The receptors come from a man aged 45-65 years who received an inactivated influenza vaccine.

This clonotype was picked up a small number of times. The rearrangement uses TRBV20-1 and TRBJ2-3; D remains unclear. This CDR3 has 15 amino acids. Trimming stripped 0 bases from V and 0 bases from J, with 10 bases between. Germline assignment: CDR1 DFQATT and CDR2 SNEGSKA (reference sequence). The CDR3 loop reads CSARDPAVSTDTQYF. The DNA of the CDR3 is TGCAGTGCTAGAGACCCAGCAGTTAGCACAGATACGCAGTATTTT.

This clonotype was seen a single time. The J gene is TRBJ1-1, the V gene TRBV3-1, with D perhaps matching TRBD1 (6 bases). Trimming removed 3 bases at V and 4 bases at J, with 12 bases between. CDR1 is LGHDT, CDR2 YNNKEL, per germline (reference sequence). The CDR3 loop spans 14 amino acids. CDR3 DNA sequence: TGTGCCAGCAGCCACAAGGGGGTGCGCACTGAAGCTTTCTTT. It is translated as CASSHKGVRTEAFF.

The chain links TRBV6-2 or TRBV6-3 to TRBJ2-7; 7 nucleotides match TRBD2. CDR1 and CDR2 (germline): MNHEY, SVGEGT. Unmatched junction bases numbered 16, after V lost 6 bases and J lost 2 bases. The CDR3 length is 17 residues. CDR3 nucleotide sequence: TGTGCCAGCAGCTTCGTCTTGGCGGGAGCGACCCCCTACGAGCAGTACTTC. It is translated as CASSFVLAGATPYEQYF.

This clonotype was recorded at least ten times. The chain links TRBV15 to TRBJ2-3; either TRBD1 or TRBD2 may supply D (5 bases each). This CDR3 is 15 amino acids long. Per germline, CDR1 LNHNV and CDR2 YYDKDF (reference sequence). Deletions cut 5 bases from V and 0 bases from J, with 12 bases between. The CDR3 sequence is CATSRGAFSTDTQYF. The CDR3 nucleotides are TGTGCCACCAGCCGAGGGGCCTTTAGCACAGATACGCAGTATTTT.

The CDR3 reads CASSIGTGSYNEQFF. The CDR3 nucleotides are TGTGCCAGTAGTATCGGGACTGGGTCCTACAATGAGCAGTTCTTC. This chain joins TRBV19 and TRBJ2-1, with D tentatively TRBD2 (6 bases). V was pared by 3 bases and J by 1 base, with 10 bases between. Germline V gene lookup returns CDR1 LNHDA and CDR2 SQIVND (reference sequence). This CDR3 has 15 residues.